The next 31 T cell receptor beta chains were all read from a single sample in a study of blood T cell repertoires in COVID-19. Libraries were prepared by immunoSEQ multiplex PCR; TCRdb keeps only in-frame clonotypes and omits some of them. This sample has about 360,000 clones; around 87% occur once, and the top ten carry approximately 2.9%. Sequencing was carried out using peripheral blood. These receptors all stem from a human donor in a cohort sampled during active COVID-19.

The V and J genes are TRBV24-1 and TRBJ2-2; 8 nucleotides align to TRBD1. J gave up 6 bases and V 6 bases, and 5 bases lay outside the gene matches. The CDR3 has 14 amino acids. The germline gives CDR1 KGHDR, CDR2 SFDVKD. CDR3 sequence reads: CATSYRGRSGELFF. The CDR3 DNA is TGTGCCACCAGTTACAGGGGGAGGTCCGGGGAGCTGTTTTTT.

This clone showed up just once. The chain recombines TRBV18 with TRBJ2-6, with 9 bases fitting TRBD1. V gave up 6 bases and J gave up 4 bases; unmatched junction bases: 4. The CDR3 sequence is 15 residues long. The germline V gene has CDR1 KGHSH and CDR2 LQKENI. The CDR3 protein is CASSLQGAGANVLTF. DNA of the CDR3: TGTGCCAGCTCTTTACAGGGGGCCGGGGCCAACGTCCTGACTTTC.

CDR3 nucleotide sequence: TGTGCCAGCTCAGCGACAGGGGGTAACAATTCACCCCTCCACTTT. Translation: CASSATGGNNSPLHF. This chain connects TRBV18 to TRBJ1-6; 9 bases are shared with TRBD1. This CDR3 spans 15 amino acids. Germline trimming cut 5 bases from V and 7 bases from J; bases unmatched to any gene: 6. From germline, CDR1 is KGHSH and CDR2 LQKENI. Full variable domain (outside the CDR3, taken from reference TRBV18 and TRBJ1-6): NAGVMQNPRHLVRRRGQEARLRCSPMKGHSHVYWYRQLPEEGLKFMVYLQKENIIDESGMPKERFSAEFPKEGPSILRIQQVVRGDSAAYFCASSATGGNNSPLHFGNGTRLTVT.

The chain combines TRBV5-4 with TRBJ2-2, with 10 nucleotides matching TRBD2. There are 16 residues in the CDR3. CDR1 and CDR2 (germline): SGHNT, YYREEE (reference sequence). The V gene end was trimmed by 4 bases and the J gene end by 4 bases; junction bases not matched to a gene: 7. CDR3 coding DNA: TGTGCCAGCAGCCCGAGGACTAGCGGTATCACCGGGGAGCTGTTTTTT. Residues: CASSPRTSGITGELFF. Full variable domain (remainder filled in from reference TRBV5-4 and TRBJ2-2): ETGVTQSPTHLIKTRGQQVTLRCSSQSGHNTVSWYQQALGQGPQFIFQYYREEENGRGNFPPRFSGLQFPNYSSELNVNALELDDSALYLCASSPRTSGITGELFFGEGSRLTVL.

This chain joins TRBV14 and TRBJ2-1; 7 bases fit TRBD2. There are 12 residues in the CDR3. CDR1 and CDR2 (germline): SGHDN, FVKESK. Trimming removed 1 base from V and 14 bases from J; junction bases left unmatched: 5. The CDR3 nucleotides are TGTGCCAGCAGCCAAGCGGCGGGAGTTAAGTTCTTC. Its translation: CASSQAAGVKFF.

Written as DNA, the CDR3 is TGTGCCAGCAGTACGGGAAACACCGGGGAGCTGTTTTTT. It is translated as CASSTGNTGELFF. The chain combines TRBV2 with TRBJ2-2, with a possible D match to TRBD2 (5 bases). CDR1 and CDR2 from the germline V gene are SNHLY and FYNNEI. The CDR3 totals 13 residues. Deletions cut 5 bases from V and 2 bases from J, with 6 bases between.

CDR3 loop: CASSLLGQIKTNYGYTF. In nucleotides, the CDR3 is TGTGCCAGCAGTTTATTGGGACAGATAAAAACTAACTATGGCTACACCTTC. This sequence joins TRBV28 and TRBJ1-2, with TRBD1 identical over 7 bases. Germline-derived CDR1 and CDR2 are MDHEN and SYDVKM. The V and J ends lost 1 base and 0 bases, in that order; junction bases with no gene match: 8. The CDR3 length is 17 residues.

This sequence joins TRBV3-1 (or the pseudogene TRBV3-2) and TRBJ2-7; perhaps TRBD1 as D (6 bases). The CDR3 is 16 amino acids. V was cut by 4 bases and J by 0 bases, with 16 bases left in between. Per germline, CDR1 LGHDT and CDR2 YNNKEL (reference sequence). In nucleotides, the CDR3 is TGTGCCAGCAGCCGAGGGGGTAAGCGAAGCTCCTACGAGCAGTACTTC. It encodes CASSRGGKRSSYEQYF.

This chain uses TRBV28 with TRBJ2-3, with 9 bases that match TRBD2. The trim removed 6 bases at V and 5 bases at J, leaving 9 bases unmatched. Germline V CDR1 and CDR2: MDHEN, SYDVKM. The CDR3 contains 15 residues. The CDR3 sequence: CASSSRGGGGDTQYF. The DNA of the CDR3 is TGTGCCAGCAGCTCGCGGGGGGGCGGGGGAGATACGCAGTATTTT.

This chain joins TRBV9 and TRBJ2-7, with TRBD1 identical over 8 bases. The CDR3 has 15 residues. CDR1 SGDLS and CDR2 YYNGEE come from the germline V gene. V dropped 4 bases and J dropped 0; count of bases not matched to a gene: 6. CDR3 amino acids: CASSTGQGSSYEQYF. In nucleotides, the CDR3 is TGTGCCAGCAGCACCGGACAGGGCAGCTCCTACGAGCAGTACTTC. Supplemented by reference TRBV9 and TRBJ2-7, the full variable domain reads DSGVTQTPKHLITATGQRVTLRCSPRSGDLSVYWYQQSLDQGLQFLIQYYNGEERAKGNILERFSAQQFPDLHSELNLSSLELGDSALYFCASSTGQGSSYEQYFGPGTRLTVT.

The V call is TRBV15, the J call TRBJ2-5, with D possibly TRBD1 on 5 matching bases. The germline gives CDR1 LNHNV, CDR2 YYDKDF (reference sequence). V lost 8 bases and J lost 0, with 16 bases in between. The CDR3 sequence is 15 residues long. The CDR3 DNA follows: TGTGCCACCGGGGCGTCCCTGGCGGACCAAGAGACCCAGTACTTC. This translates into CATGASLADQETQYF.

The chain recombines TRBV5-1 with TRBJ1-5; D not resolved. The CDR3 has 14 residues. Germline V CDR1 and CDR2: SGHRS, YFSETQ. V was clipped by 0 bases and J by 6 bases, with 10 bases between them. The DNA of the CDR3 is TGCGCCAGCAGCTTGGAGGCGAGCGGTCAGCCCCAGCATTTT. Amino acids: CASSLEASGQPQHF.

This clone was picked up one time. CDR3 sequence: CATSPVASGVTTSTDTQYF. The DNA for the CDR3 is TGTGCCACCAGTCCAGTGGCGAGCGGGGTAACTACTAGCACAGATACGCAGTATTTT. The rearrangement links TRBV24-1 to TRBJ2-3; TRBD2 aligns across 7 bases. Trimming took 6 bases from V and 0 from J; bases not matched to a gene: 17. The germline V gene has CDR1 KGHDR and CDR2 SFDVKD. There are 19 residues in the CDR3.

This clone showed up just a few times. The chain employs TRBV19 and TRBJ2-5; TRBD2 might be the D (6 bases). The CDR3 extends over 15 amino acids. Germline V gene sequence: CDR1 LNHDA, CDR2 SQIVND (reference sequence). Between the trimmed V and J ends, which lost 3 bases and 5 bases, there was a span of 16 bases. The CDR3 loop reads CASSISTSRGETQYF. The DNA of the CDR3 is TGTGCCAGTAGTATCTCTACTAGCCGCGGGGAGACCCAGTACTTC.

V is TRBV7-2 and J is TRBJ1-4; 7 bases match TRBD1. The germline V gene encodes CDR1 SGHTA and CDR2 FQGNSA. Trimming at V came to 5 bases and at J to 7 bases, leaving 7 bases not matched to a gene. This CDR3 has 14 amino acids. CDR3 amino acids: CASSQETGSEKLFF. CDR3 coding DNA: TGTGCCAGCAGCCAAGAGACAGGGAGTGAAAAACTGTTTTTT.

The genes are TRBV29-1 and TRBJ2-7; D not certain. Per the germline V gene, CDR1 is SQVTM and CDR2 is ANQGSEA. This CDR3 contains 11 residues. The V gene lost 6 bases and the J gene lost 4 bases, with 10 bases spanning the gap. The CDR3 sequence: CSVEAGYEQYF. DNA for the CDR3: TGCAGCGTCGAGGCCGGGTACGAGCAGTACTTC.

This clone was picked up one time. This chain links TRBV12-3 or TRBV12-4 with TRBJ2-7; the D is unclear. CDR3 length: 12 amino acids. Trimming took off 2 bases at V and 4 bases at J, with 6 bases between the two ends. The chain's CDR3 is CASSLLRYEQYF. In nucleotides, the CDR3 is TGTGCCAGCAGTTTACTCAGGTACGAGCAGTACTTC.

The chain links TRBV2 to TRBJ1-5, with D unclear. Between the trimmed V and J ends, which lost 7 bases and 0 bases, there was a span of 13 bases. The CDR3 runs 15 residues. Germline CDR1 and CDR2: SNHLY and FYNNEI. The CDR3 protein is CASTRNRNSNQPQHF. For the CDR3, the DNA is TGTGCCAGCACTAGGAATCGGAATAGCAATCAGCCCCAGCATTTT. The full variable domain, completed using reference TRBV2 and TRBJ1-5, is EPEVTQTPSHQVTQMGQEVILRCVPISNHLYFYWYRQILGQKVEFLVSFYNNEISEKSEIFDDQFSVERPDGSNFTLKIRSTKLEDSAMYFCASTRNRNSNQPQHFGDGTRLSIL.

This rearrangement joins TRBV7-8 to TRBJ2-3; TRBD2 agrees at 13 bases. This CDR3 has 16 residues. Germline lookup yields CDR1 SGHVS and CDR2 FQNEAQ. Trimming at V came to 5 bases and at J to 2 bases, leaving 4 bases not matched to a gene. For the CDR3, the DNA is TGTGCCAGCAGCCTGGGACTAGCGGGACCCACAGATACGCAGTATTTT. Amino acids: CASSLGLAGPTDTQYF.

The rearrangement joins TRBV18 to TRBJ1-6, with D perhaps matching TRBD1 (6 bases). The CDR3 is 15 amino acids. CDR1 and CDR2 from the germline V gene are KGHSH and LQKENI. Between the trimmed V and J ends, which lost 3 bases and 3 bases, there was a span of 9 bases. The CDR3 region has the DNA TGTGCCAGCTCACCTACACAGGGCTATAATTCACCCCTCCACTTT. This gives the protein CASSPTQGYNSPLHF.

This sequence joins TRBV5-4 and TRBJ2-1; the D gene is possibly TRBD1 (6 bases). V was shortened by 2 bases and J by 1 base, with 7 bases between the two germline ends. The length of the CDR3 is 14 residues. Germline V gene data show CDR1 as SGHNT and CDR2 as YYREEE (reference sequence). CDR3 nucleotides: TGTGCCAGCAGCTTAACAGGGTCCTACAATGAGCAGTTCTTC. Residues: CASSLTGSYNEQFF. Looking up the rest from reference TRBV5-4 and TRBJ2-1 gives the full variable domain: ETGVTQSPTHLIKTRGQQVTLRCSSQSGHNTVSWYQQALGQGPQFIFQYYREEENGRGNFPPRFSGLQFPNYSSELNVNALELDDSALYLCASSLTGSYNEQFFGPGTRLTVL.

The CDR3 protein is CASSTGTSGYEQYF. The CDR3 nucleotides are TGTGCCAGCAGTACCGGGACTAGCGGGTACGAGCAGTACTTC. The chain employs TRBV6-2 or TRBV6-3 and TRBJ2-7, with 12 bases lining up with TRBD2. V shed 5 bases and J 4 bases; nucleotides not matched to a gene: 3. This CDR3 is built from 14 residues. Germline values: CDR1 MNHEY, CDR2 SVGEGT.

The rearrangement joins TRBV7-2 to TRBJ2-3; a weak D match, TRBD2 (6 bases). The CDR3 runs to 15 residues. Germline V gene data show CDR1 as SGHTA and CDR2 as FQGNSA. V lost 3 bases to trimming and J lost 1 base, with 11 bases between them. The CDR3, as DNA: TGTGCCAGCAGCTTCGGCGGGGACCGCACAGATACGCAGTATTTT. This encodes CASSFGGDRTDTQYF.

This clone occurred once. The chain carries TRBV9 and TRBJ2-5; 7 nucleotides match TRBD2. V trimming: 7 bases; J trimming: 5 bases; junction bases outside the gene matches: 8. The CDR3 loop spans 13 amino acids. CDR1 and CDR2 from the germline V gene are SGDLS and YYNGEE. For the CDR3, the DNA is TGTGCCAGCGTGACGGGGGGTGTGGAGACCCAGTACTTC. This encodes CASVTGGVETQYF.

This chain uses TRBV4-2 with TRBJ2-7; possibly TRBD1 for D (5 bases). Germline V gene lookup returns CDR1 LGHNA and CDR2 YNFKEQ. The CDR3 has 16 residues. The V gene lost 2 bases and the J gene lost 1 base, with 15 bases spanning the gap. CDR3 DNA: TGTGCCAGCAGCCAACTCTCAGGGTTTGAGTCCTACGAGCAGTACTTC. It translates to CASSQLSGFESYEQYF.

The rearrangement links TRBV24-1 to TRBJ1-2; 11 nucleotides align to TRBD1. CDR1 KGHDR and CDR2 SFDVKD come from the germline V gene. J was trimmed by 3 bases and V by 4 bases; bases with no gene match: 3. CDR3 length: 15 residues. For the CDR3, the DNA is TGTGCCACCAGTGACCGGACAGGGGGCGACTATGGCTACACCTTC. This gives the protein CATSDRTGGDYGYTF.

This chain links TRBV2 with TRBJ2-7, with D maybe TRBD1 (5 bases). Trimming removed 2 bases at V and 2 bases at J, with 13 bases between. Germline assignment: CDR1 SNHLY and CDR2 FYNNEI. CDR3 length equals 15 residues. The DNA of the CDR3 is TGTGCCAGCAGTGAATTTGGGGCGCCCACCTACGAGCAGTACTTC. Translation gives CASSEFGAPTYEQYF.

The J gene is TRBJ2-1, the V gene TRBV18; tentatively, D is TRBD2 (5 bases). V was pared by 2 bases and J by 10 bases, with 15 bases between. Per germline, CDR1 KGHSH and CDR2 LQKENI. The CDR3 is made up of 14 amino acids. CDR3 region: CASSPMGVGGEQFF. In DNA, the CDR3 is TGTGCCAGCTCACCAATGGGAGTAGGTGGGGAGCAGTTCTTC.

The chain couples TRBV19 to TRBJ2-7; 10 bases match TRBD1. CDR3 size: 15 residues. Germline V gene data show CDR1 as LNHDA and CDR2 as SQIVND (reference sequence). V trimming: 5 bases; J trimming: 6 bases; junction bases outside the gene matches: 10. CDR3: CASSPAGTGVLEQYF. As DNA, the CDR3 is TGTGCCAGTAGTCCAGCCGGGACAGGGGTTCTCGAGCAGTACTTC.

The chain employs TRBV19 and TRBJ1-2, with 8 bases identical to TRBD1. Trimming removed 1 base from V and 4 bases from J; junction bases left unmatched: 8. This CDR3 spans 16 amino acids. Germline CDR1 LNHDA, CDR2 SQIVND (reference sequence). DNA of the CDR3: TGTGCCAGTAGTATAGGGGGGACAGGAGGCTTCTATGGCTACACCTTC. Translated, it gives CASSIGGTGGFYGYTF.

The CDR3 is CASSRGRGAQETQYF. As DNA, the CDR3 is TGCGCCAGCAGCCGTGGACGGGGAGCCCAAGAGACCCAGTACTTC. This chain uses TRBV4-1 with TRBJ2-5, with D possibly being TRBD2 (5 bases). This CDR3 comprises 15 residues. Trimming removed 4 bases at V and 1 base at J, with 13 bases between. Germline CDR1 is MGHRA and CDR2 is YSYEKL.